Sequencing of this TCR beta chain was carried out in a study of blood T cell repertoires in COVID-19. Measured with immunoSEQ multiplex PCR; TCRdb has only the in-frame clones, and not every one. The repertoire holds about 75,000 clones, with 88% as singletons. The V end lost 5 bases, the J end lost 1 base, and 12 bases lay between the germline ends. The germline V gene encodes CDR1 SGHTA and CDR2 FQGTGA. This CDR3 has 14 residues. The sample was peripheral blood. The sequence was collected from a human donor in a cohort sampled during active COVID-19. The chain is built from TRBV7-3 and TRBJ2-7; the D gene is possibly TRBD1 (6 bases). CDR3 in amino acids: CASSPRQESYEQYF. The CDR3 DNA reads as TGTGCCAGCAGCCCCCGACAGGAGTCCTACGAGCAGTACTTC. Using reference TRBV7-3 and TRBJ2-7 for the parts outside the CDR3, the full variable domain is GAGVSQTPSNKVTEKGKYVELRCDPISGHTALYWYRQSLGQGPEFLIYFQGTGAADDSGLPNDRFFAVRPEGSVSTLKIQRTERGDSAVYLCASSPRQESYEQYFGPGTRLTVT.